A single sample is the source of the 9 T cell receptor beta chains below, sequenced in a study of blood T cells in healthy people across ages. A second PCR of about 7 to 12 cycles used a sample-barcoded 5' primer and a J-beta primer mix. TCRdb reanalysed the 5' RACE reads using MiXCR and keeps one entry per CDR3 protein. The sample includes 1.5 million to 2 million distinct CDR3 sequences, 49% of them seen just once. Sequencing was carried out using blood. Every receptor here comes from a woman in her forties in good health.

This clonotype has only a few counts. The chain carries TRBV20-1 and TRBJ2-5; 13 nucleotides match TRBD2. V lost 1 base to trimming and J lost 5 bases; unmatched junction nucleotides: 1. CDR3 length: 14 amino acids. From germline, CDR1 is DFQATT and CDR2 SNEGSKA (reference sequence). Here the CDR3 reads CSARALAGGETQYF. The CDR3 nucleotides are TGCAGTGCTAGAGCACTAGCGGGGGGGGAGACCCAGTACTTC.

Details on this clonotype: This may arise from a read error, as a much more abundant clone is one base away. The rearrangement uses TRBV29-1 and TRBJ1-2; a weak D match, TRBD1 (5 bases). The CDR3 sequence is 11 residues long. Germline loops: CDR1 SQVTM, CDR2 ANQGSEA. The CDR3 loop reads CSVGDAYDYTF. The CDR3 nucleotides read TGCAGCGTTGGGGACGCATATGACTACACCTTC.

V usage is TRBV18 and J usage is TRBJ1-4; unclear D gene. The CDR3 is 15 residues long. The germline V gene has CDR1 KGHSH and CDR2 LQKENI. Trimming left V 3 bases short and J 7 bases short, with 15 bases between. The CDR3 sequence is CASSPAAVRTEKLFF. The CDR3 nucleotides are TGTGCCAGCTCACCGGCTGCGGTGCGGACTGAAAAACTGTTTTTT.

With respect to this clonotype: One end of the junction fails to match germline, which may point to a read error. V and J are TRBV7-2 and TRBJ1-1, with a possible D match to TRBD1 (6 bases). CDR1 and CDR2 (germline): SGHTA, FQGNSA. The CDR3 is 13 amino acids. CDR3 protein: CAGSLGGYTEAFF. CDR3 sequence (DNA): TGTGCCGGCAGCTTAGGGGGATACACTGAAGCTTTCTTT.

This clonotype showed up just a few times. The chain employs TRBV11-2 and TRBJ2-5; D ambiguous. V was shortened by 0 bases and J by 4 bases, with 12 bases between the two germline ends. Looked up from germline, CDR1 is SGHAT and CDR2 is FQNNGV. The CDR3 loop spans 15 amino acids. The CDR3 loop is CASSLDGFWRETQYF. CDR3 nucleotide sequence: TGTGCCAGCAGCTTAGATGGGTTTTGGAGAGAGACCCAGTACTTC.

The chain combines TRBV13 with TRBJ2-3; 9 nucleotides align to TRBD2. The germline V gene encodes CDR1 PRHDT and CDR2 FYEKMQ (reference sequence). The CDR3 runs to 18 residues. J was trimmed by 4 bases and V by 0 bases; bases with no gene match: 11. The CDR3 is CASSLGVPLAGFPDTQYF. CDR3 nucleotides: TGTGCCAGCAGCTTAGGGGTCCCCCTAGCGGGGTTTCCAGATACGCAGTATTTT.

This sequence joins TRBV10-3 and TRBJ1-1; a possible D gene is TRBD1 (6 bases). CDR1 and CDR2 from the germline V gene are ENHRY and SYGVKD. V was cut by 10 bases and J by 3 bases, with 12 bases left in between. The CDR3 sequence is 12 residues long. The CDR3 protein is CATRQVDTEAFF. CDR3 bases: TGTGCCACCCGACAGGTGGACACTGAAGCTTTCTTT.

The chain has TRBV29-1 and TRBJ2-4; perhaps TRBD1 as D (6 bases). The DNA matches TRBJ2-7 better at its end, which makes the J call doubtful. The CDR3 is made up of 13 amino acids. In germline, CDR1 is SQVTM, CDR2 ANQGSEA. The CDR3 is CSVSQGSPYEQYF. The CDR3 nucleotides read TGCAGCGTCTCCCAGGGGTCTCCCTACGAGCAGTACTTC.

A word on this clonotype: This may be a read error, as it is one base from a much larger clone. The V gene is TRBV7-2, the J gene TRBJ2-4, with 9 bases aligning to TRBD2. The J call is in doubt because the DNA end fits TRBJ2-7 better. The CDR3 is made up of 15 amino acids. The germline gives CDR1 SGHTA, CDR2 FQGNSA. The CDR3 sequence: CASSSSGVSSDEQYF. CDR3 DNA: TGTGCCAGCAGCTCTAGCGGGGTGAGCTCCGACGAGCAGTACTTC.